A selection of T cell receptor beta chains follows, all from one sample in a study of CD8 T cells in ankylosing spondylitis. TCRdb processed the 5' RACE reads anew with MiXCR; each CDR3 protein has one entry. The sample includes about 200,000 distinct CDR3 sequences, about 13% seen only once; the top ten take about 17%. Sequenced material: blood, either unsorted or a sorted T cell fraction (not recorded which). These TCRs come from a male donor with ankylosing spondylitis or in good health (not recorded which). The conserved cysteine and the conserved F or W are not part of the CDR3 here.

>TRBJ2-3|TRBV6-1
ASRTGSTDTQY
>TRBJ2-7|TRBV7-9
ASSFPGQGSYEQY
>TRBJ1-2|TRBV12-3/TRBV12-4
ASSLLEVGYT
>TRBJ1-1|TRBV7-9
ASSLGPMNTEAF
>TRBJ1-6|TRBV2
ASKSPAGLDSPLH
>TRBJ1-1|TRBV27
ASSLFYTVNTEAF
>TRBJ2-3|TRBV3-1
ASSQDSLAGGDTDTQY
>TRBJ1-2|TRBV6-1
ASRPRVFTNYGYT
>TRBJ2-5|TRBV7-8
ASSLRTSGSRQETQY
>TRBJ2-2|TRBV4-2
ASSLNPTGELF
>TRBJ2-2|TRBV4-2
ASSQGDRGPGELF
>TRBJ1-1|TRBV15
ATSRDQGLNTEAF
>TRBJ2-1|TRBV6-1
ASSPASGVNNEQF
>TRBJ1-2|TRBV20-1
SGRPGAFYGYT
>TRBJ2-3|TRBV2
ASSDSSPLTDTQY
>TRBJ2-7|TRBV7-2
ASTPRVSGGSYEQY
>TRBJ2-1|TRBV29-1
SVGGLAGFYNEQF
>TRBJ1-1|TRBV6-5
ASRGPGDEAF
>TRBJ1-5|TRBV7-9
ASSLAGTGNQPQH
>TRBJ1-5|TRBV29-1
SVSGENSQPQH
>TRBJ1-4|TRBV4-1
ASSRTGIEEKLF
>TRBJ1-2|TRBV14
ASSQASHYGYT
>TRBJ1-3|TRBV27
ASRAGNTIY
>TRBJ2-3|TRBV11-2
ASSLVPYTDTQY